This T cell receptor (beta chain) appears in the sequencing data of a study of shared clonotypes between healthy human individuals. General study points: The researchers took only blood, and tissue repertoires probably look different.

CDR3 size: 14 residues. V lost 0 bases to trimming and J lost 4 bases, with 8 bases between them. CDR1 and CDR2 (germline): KGHSH, LQKENI. As to this clone: Its antigen remains unidentified.

Clones were sequenced by immunoSEQ multiplex PCR, and TCRdb holds only the in-frame ones, with some missing. This table holds about 360,000 clones, around 67% found once. Material for sequencing was memory CD4+ T cells sorted from blood. Regarding subset: CD45RA-negative fraction. This receptor was taken from a young man in good health. The genes are TRBV18 and TRBJ2-3; D remains ambiguous. CDR3 nucleotides: TGTGCCAGCTCACCACCAGGGCGCCCAGATACGCAGTATTTT. Translating it yields CASSPPGRPDTQYF. Full variable domain (remainder filled in from reference TRBV18 and TRBJ2-3): NAGVMQNPRHLVRRRGQEARLRCSPMKGHSHVYWYRQLPEEGLKFMVYLQKENIIDESGMPKERFSAEFPKEGPSILRIQQVVRGDSAAYFCASSPPGRPDTQYFGPGTRLTVL.